Shown below are 9 T cell receptor beta chains from a single sample sequenced in a study of T cells after yellow fever vaccination. TCRdb re-called the 5' RACE reads through MiXCR, storing one row per CDR3 protein. The repertoire has about 350,000 distinct CDR3 sequences, around a tenth of them found once; the top ten carry around 20%. The material sequenced was PBMCs, taken on the day of the first yellow fever vaccination. Receptors originate from a man aged 18 to 29 who received the YFV17D yellow fever vaccine.

This clonotype was counted only a few times. The CDR3 is CSARTSTGRTTGELFF. The CDR3 region has the DNA TGCAGCGCCCGGACTAGCACGGGCCGAACAACCGGGGAGCTGTTTTTT. V and J are TRBV29-1 and TRBJ2-2, with 8 bases aligning to TRBD2. Germline lookup yields CDR1 SQVTM and CDR2 ANQGSEA. The CDR3 contains 16 residues. V gave up 7 bases and J gave up 5 bases; unmatched junction bases: 15.

This clonotype was counted a few times. The J gene is TRBJ1-1, the V gene TRBV28, with D maybe TRBD1 (6 bases). The ends were cut back, 4 bases at V and 5 bases at J, with 17 bases in the middle. The CDR3 totals 15 residues. Germline V gene lookup returns CDR1 MDHEN and CDR2 SYDVKM. CDR3 coding DNA: TGTGCCAGCAGTTCCCCGGGACAAGGGTGGACTGAAGCTTTCTTT. Translating gives CASSSPGQGWTEAFF.

Comments on this clonotype: A read error may be the cause here, since a much bigger clone is one base away. V usage is TRBV4-3 and J usage is TRBJ2-5, with D unresolved. Germline-derived CDR1 and CDR2 are LGHNA and YSLEER. This CDR3 contains 14 residues. V was trimmed by 0 bases and J by 10 bases, leaving 15 bases between them. The CDR3: CASSQEASASIQYF. The CDR3 bases are TGCGCCAGCAGCCAAGAGGCATCGGCCTCGATCCAGTACTTC.

This clonotype was counted between two and nine times. The CDR3 bases are TGTGCCACCAGTGATTTGGGACTAGCGGCGACCGGGGAGCTGTTTTTT. It is translated as CATSDLGLAATGELFF. This sequence joins TRBV24-1 and TRBJ2-2; 10 positions agree with TRBD2. The CDR3 is 16 residues long. V was pared by 0 bases and J by 5 bases, with 2 bases of the junction left unmatched. Per the germline V gene, CDR1 is KGHDR and CDR2 is SFDVKD.

This clonotype was detected a few times. The chain has TRBV29-1 and TRBJ1-2; D ambiguous. The CDR3 covers 11 residues. Germline-derived CDR1 and CDR2 are SQVTM and ANQGSEA. The V and J ends lost 1 base and 4 bases respectively, with 4 bases between them. The CDR3 region has the DNA TGCAGCGTTGAAGTGTTCTATGGCTACACCTTC. Its protein product is CSVEVFYGYTF.

In this sample, this clonotype turned up a few times. The genes are TRBV6-2 or TRBV6-3 and TRBJ2-1; TRBD2 matches 7 bases. CDR3 length equals 15 residues. Trimming removed 8 bases from V and 3 bases from J; junction bases left unmatched: 10. Per germline, CDR1 MNHEY and CDR2 SVGEGT. The chain's CDR3 is CASGRSGVVYNEQFF. The CDR3 DNA sequence: TGTGCCAGCGGCCGGAGCGGGGTCGTCTACAATGAGCAGTTCTTC.

The table lists this clonotype with a few counts. CDR3 DNA: TGTGCCAGCAGTTACTCATTAGGGTTGGAGACCCAGTACTTC. Translating gives CASSYSLGLETQYF. J is TRBJ2-5 and V is TRBV6-5, with D unresolved. Germline loops: CDR1 MNHEY, CDR2 SVGAGI. CDR3 length: 14 residues. The V gene lost 0 bases and the J gene lost 5 bases, with 10 bases spanning the gap.

This clonotype appeared a few times. For the CDR3, the DNA is TGTGCCAGCAGTTTGCCCTCGGGTTTTGTCTATGGCTACACCTTC. Its translation is CASSLPSGFVYGYTF. The chain is built from TRBV28 and TRBJ1-2; D is uncertain. The V gene lost 3 bases and the J gene lost 4 bases, with 15 bases spanning the gap. The CDR3 is made up of 15 amino acids. Germline assignment: CDR1 MDHEN and CDR2 SYDVKM.

In this sample, this clonotype turned up a few times. This chain connects TRBV7-2 to TRBJ2-5; D gene uncertain. The CDR3 covers 15 residues. CDR1 SGHTA and CDR2 FQGNSA come from the germline V gene. V lost 7 bases to trimming and J lost 3 bases, with 18 bases between them. CDR3 sequence (DNA): TGTGCCAGCACCCTCGGGCCGCGCCGAGAAGAGACCCAGTACTTC. Amino acid sequence: CASTLGPRREETQYF.